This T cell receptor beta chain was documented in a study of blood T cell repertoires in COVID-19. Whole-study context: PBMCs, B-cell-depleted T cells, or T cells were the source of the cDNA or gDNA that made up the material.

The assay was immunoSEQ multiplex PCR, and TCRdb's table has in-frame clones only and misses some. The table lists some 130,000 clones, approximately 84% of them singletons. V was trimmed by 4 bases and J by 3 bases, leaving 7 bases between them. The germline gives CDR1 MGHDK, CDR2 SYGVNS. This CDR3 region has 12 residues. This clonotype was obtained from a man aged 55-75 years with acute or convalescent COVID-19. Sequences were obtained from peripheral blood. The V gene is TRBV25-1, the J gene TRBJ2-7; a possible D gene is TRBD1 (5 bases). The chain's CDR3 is CASSAQGYEQYF. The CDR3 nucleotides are TGTGCCAGCAGTGCGCAGGGCTACGAGCAGTACTTC.